This is a list of T cell receptor beta chains from one sample in a study of T cells in Graves' hyperthyroidism and ophthalmopathy. TCRdb reanalysed the multiplex PCR reads using MiXCR and keeps one entry per CDR3 protein. The data contain approximately 700,000 distinct CDR3 sequences, less than 20% of them singletons. The sample was blood. The receptors originated from a young man with Graves' hyperthyroidism. Each CDR3 is given with its conserved first and last residue. Each record gives: V gene, clone size, CDR3 length, J gene, D gene, CDR3 DNA, CDR3 protein. A D gene is named only where the DNA matches it firmly. Expanded clones get a size class; other rows say once, few or many, or leave the size out.

V gene: TRBV6-4; clone size: once; CDR3 length: 16; J gene: TRBJ1-1; D gene: TRBD1; CDR3 DNA: TGTGCCAGCAGTGACCTCCAGGGGGGCATGAACACTGAAGCTTTCTTT; CDR3 protein: CASSDLQGGMNTEAFF
V gene: TRBV28; clone size: many; CDR3 length: 14; J gene: TRBJ1-1; D gene: NA; CDR3 DNA: TGTGCCAGCAGTTTTGAGGGTTTGGGCACTGAAGCTTTCTTT; CDR3 protein: CASSFEGLGTEAFF
V gene: TRBV29-1; clone size: many; CDR3 length: 14; J gene: TRBJ1-1; D gene: NA; CDR3 DNA: TGCAGCGTTGAGAAGGCCAAGGGGCCCACTGAAGCTTTCTTT; CDR3 protein: CSVEKAKGPTEAFF
V gene: TRBV18; clone size: many; CDR3 length: 15; J gene: TRBJ1-6; D gene: NA; CDR3 DNA: TGTGCCAGCTCGACCGGGGTCTCCTATAATTCACCCCTCCACTTT; CDR3 protein: CASSTGVSYNSPLHF
V gene: TRBV4-2; clone size: few; CDR3 length: 16; J gene: TRBJ2-7; D gene: TRBD1; CDR3 DNA: TGTGCCAGCAGCCCCCTAGGACAGGGGGGGACCTACGAGCAGTACTTC; CDR3 protein: CASSPLGQGGTYEQYF
V gene: TRBV28; clone size: many; CDR3 length: 14; J gene: TRBJ1-2; D gene: NA; CDR3 DNA: TGTGCCAGCAGTGCGGGGGGATCTAACTATGGCTACACCTTC; CDR3 protein: CASSAGGSNYGYTF
V gene: TRBV2; clone size: NA; CDR3 length: 14; J gene: TRBJ1-4; D gene: NA; CDR3 DNA: TGTGCCAGCGGGGGGGGTGCCGCTAATGAAAAACTGTTTTTT; CDR3 protein: CASGGGAANEKLFF
V gene: TRBV11-2; clone size: many; CDR3 length: 15; J gene: TRBJ2-5; D gene: NA; CDR3 DNA: TGTGCCAGCAGCTTAGTCCCTGACATCTCGGAGACCCAGTACTTC; CDR3 protein: CASSLVPDISETQYF
V gene: TRBV7-6; clone size: many; CDR3 length: 14; J gene: TRBJ2-7; D gene: NA; CDR3 DNA: TGTGCCAGCAGCTTAGGGAGTAGCGTGAGCGAGCAGTACTTC; CDR3 protein: CASSLGSSVSEQYF
V gene: TRBV3-1; clone size: many; CDR3 length: 20; J gene: TRBJ2-1; D gene: TRBD2; CDR3 DNA: TGTGCCAGCAGCCAAGGAATAGCGGGACATCAAACTAGCTCCTACAATGAGCAGTTCTTC; CDR3 protein: CASSQGIAGHQTSSYNEQFF
V gene: TRBV28; clone size: many; CDR3 length: 11; J gene: TRBJ2-7; D gene: NA; CDR3 DNA: TGTGCCAGCAGTACCTCCTACGAGCAGTACTTC; CDR3 protein: CASSTSYEQYF
V gene: TRBV3-1; clone size: many; CDR3 length: 13; J gene: TRBJ2-7; D gene: NA; CDR3 DNA: TGTGCCAGCAGCCAAGGGTTCCCGTCGGAGCAGTACTTC; CDR3 protein: CASSQGFPSEQYF
V gene: TRBV2; clone size: many; CDR3 length: 15; J gene: TRBJ2-3; D gene: TRBD2; CDR3 DNA: TGTGCCAGCATTTACTCTAGCGGGAGGCGGGATACGCAGTATTTT; CDR3 protein: CASIYSSGRRDTQYF
V gene: TRBV20-1; clone size: few; CDR3 length: 14; J gene: TRBJ2-1; D gene: TRBD2; CDR3 DNA: TGCAGTGCTATACTAGCGGGGGTCTACAATGAGCAGTTCTTC; CDR3 protein: CSAILAGVYNEQFF
V gene: TRBV14; clone size: NA; CDR3 length: 15; J gene: TRBJ1-2; D gene: NA; CDR3 DNA: TGTGCCAGCAGCTACTCCCAGGGGAGCGACTATGGCTACACCTTC; CDR3 protein: CASSYSQGSDYGYTF
V gene: TRBV27; clone size: NA; CDR3 length: 16; J gene: TRBJ2-1; D gene: TRBD2; CDR3 DNA: TGTGCCAGCAGTTTAACTAGCGGGACCATCTACAATGAGCAGTTCTTC; CDR3 protein: CASSLTSGTIYNEQFF